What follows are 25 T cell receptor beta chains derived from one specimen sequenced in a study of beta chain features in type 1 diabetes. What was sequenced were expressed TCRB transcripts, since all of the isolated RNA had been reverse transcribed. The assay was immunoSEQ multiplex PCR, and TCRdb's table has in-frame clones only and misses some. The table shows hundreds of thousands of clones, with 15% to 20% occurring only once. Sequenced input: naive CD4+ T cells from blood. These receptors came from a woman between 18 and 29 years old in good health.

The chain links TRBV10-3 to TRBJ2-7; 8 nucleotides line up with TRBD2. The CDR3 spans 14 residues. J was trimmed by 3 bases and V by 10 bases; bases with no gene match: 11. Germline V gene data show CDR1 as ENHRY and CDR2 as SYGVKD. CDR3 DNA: TGTGCCAGCGGGGGGAGCGGGAGTCTCTACGAGCAGTACTTC. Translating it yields CASGGSGSLYEQYF.

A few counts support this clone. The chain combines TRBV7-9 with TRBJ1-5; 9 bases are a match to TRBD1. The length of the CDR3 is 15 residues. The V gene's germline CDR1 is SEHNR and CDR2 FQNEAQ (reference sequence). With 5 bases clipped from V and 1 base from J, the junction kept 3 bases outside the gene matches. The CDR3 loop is CASSGGTGSNQPQHF. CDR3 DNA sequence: TGTGCCAGCAGCGGGGGGACAGGGAGCAATCAGCCCCAGCATTTT.

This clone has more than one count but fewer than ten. The CDR3 is CAISVGQQETQYF. In DNA, the CDR3 is TGTGCCATCAGTGTGGGGCAGCAAGAGACCCAGTACTTC. J is TRBJ2-5 and V is TRBV10-3; D might be TRBD1 (5 bases). V lost 4 bases and J 2 bases, leaving 8 bases between the germline ends. Germline CDR1 ENHRY, CDR2 SYGVKD. The CDR3 extends over 13 amino acids.

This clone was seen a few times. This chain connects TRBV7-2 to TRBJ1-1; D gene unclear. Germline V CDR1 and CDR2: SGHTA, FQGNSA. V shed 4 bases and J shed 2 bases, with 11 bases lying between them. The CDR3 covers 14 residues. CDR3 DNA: TGTGCCAGCAGCTCTAACACGTTTAACACTGAAGCTTTCTTT. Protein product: CASSSNTFNTEAFF.

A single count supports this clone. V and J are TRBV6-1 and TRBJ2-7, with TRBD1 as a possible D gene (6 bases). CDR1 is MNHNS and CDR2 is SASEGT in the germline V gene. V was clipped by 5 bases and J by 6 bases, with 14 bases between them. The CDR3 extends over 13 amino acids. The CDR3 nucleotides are TGTGCCAGCAGTTATGGTCCAGGGGTCGAGCAGTACTTC. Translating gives CASSYGPGVEQYF.

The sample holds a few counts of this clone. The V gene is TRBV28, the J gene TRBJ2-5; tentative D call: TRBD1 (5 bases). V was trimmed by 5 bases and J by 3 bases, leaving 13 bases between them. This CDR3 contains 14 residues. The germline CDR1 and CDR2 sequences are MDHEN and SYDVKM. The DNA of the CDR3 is TGTGCCAGCAGTCCCTCAGACAGAAAAGAGACCCAGTACTTC. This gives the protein CASSPSDRKETQYF.

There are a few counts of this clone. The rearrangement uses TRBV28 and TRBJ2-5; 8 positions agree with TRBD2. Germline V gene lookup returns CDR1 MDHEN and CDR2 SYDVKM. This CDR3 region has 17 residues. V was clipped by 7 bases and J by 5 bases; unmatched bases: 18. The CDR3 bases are TGTGCCAGCAACCGACCCAGGGGACTAGGGCGGGGGGAGACCCAGTACTTC. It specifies CASNRPRGLGRGETQYF.

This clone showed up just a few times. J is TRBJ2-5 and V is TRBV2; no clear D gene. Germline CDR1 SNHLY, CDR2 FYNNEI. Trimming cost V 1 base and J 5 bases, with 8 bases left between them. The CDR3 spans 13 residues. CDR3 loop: CASSEGIDETQYF. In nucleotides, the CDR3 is TGTGCCAGCAGTGAAGGAATAGATGAGACCCAGTACTTC.

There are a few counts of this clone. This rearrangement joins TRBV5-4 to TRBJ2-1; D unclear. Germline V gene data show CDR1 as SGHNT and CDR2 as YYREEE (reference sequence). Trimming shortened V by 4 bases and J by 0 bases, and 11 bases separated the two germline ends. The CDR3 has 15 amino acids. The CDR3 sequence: CASSLTVSSYNEQFF. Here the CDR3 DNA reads TGTGCCAGCAGCCTGACCGTGAGCTCCTACAATGAGCAGTTCTTC.

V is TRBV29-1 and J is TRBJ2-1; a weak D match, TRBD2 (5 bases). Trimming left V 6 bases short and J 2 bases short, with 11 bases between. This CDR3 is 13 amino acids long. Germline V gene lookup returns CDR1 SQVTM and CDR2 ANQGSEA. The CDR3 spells CSVARVAYNEQFF. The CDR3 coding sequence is TGCAGCGTGGCGCGGGTGGCCTACAATGAGCAGTTCTTC.

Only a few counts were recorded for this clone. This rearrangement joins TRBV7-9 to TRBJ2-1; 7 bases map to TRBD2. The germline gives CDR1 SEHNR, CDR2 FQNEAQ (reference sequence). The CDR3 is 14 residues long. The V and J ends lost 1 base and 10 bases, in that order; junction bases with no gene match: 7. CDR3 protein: CASSLGSGASEQFF. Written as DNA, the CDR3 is TGTGCCAGCAGCTTAGGGAGCGGGGCCTCGGAGCAGTTCTTC.

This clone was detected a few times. CDR3 in DNA: TGCGCCAGCAGCCAAGATCTCCGGGGACTAGCGGGCAATGAGCAGTTCTTC. It encodes CASSQDLRGLAGNEQFF. The chain couples TRBV4-3 to TRBJ2-1, with TRBD2 identical over 12 bases. CDR3 size: 17 residues. The germline V gene encodes CDR1 LGHNA and CDR2 YSLEER. Trimming cost V 0 bases and J 6 bases; bases outside gene matches: 6.

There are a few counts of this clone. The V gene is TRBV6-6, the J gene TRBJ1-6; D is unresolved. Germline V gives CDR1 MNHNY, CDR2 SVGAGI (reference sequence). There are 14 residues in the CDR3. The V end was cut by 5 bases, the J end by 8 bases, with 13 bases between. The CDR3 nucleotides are TGTGCCAGCAGTGGGGAGGTCGTGTATTCACCCCTCCACTTT. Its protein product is CASSGEVVYSPLHF.

The CDR3 nucleotides read TGCGCCAGCAGCCTAGCGGTAAGCTCCTACAATGAGCAGTTCTTC. Its protein product is CASSLAVSSYNEQFF. The V and J genes are TRBV5-1 and TRBJ2-1, with TRBD2 matching 7 bases. V shed 4 bases and J 0 bases; nucleotides not matched to a gene: 4. The CDR3 consists of 15 residues. Germline loops: CDR1 SGHRS, CDR2 YFSETQ.

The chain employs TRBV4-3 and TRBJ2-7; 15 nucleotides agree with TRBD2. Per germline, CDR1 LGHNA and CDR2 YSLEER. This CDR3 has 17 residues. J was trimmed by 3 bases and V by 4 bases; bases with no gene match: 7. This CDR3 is CASSRGLAGGQGYEQYF. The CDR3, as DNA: TGCGCCAGCAGCCGCGGACTAGCGGGAGGGCAAGGCTACGAGCAGTACTTC.

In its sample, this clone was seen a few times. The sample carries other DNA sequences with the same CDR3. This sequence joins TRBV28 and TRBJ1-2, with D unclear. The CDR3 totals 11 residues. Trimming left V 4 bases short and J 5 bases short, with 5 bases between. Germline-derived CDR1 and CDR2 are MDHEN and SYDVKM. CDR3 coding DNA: TGTGCCAGCAGTTCGGCGTATGGCTACACCTTC. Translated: CASSSAYGYTF.

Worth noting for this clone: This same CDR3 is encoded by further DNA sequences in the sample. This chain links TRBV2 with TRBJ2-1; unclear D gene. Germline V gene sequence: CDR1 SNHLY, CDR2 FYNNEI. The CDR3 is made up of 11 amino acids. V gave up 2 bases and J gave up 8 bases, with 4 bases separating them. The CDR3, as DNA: TGTGCCAGCAGTGAACGAGATGAGCAGTTCTTC. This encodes CASSERDEQFF.

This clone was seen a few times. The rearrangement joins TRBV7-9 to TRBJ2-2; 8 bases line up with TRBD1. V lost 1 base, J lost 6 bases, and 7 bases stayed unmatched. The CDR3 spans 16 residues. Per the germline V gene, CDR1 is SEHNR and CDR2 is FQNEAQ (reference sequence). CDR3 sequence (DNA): TGTGCCAGCAGCTTAGTCGCAGGGGGCGCATCCGGGGAGCTGTTTTTT. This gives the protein CASSLVAGGASGELFF.

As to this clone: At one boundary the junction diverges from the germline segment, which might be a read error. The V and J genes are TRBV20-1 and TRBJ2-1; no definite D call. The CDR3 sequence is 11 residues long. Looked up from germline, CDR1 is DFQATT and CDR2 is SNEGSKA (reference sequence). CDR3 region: CSAREMLGSVF. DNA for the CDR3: TGCAGTGCTAGAGAAATGTTGGGCAGCGTCTTC.

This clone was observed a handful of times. CDR3 nucleotides: TGCGCCAGCAGCTTCTGGGACAGGCAAACCGAGCAGTACTTC. Protein sequence: CASSFWDRQTEQYF. The chain combines TRBV5-1 with TRBJ2-7, with 8 bases matching TRBD1. The CDR3 length is 14 residues. V lost 2 bases, J lost 6 bases, and 7 bases stayed unmatched. The germline CDR1 and CDR2 sequences are SGHRS and YFSETQ.

CDR3 region: CASSKISGFNSPLHF. The CDR3 coding sequence is TGTGCCAGCAGCAAAATCAGTGGCTTTAATTCACCCCTCCACTTT. This chain uses TRBV9 with TRBJ1-6; D unclear. CDR1 is SGDLS, CDR2 YYNGEE, per germline. V lost 4 bases and J lost 6, with 14 bases in between. The CDR3 has 15 residues. Full variable domain (missing parts from reference TRBV9 and TRBJ1-6): DSGVTQTPKHLITATGQRVTLRCSPRSGDLSVYWYQQSLDQGLQFLIQYYNGEERAKGNILERFSAQQFPDLHSELNLSSLELGDSALYFCASSKISGFNSPLHFGNGTRLTVT.

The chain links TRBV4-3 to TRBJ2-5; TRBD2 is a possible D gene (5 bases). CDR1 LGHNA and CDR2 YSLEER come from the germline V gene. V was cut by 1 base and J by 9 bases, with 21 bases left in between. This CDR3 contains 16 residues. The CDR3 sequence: CASSQGAAAPGWPQYF. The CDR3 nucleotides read TGCGCCAGCAGCCAAGGGGCGGCGGCCCCGGGGTGGCCCCAGTACTTC.

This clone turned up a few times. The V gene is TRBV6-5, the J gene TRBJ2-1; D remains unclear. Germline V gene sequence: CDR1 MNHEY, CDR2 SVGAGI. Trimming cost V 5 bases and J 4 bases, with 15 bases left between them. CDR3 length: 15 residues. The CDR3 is CASSPPRGRYNEQFF. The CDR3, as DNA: TGTGCCAGCAGTCCCCCGAGAGGCCGGTACAATGAGCAGTTCTTC.

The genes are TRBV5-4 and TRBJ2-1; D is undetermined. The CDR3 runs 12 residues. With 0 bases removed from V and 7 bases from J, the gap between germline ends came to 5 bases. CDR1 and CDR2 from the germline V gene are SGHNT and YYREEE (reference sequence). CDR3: CASSLELNEQFF. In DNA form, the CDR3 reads TGTGCCAGCAGCTTGGAGCTGAATGAGCAGTTCTTC.

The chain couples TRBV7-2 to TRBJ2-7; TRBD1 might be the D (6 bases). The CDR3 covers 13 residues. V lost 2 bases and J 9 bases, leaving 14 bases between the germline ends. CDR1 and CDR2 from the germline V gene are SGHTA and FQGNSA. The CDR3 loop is CASSLTRDTGQYF. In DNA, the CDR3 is TGTGCCAGCAGCTTAACCCGGGACACGGGGCAGTACTTC.